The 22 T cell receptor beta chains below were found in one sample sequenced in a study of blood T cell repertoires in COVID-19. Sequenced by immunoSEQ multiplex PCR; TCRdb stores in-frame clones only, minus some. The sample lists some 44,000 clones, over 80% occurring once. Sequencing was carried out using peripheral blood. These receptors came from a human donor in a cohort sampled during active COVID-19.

In nucleotides, the CDR3 is TGCAGCGTTGAATCGCCAGGGACTAAAGAGACCCAGTACTTC. Translated, it gives CSVESPGTKETQYF. The chain uses TRBV29-1 and TRBJ2-5; TRBD2 aligns across 7 bases. CDR1 SQVTM and CDR2 ANQGSEA come from the germline V gene. V lost 2 bases and J lost 3; bases outside the gene matches: 6. CDR3 length equals 14 residues. The full variable domain, completed using reference TRBV29-1 and TRBJ2-5, is SAVISQKPSRDICQRGTSLTIQCQVDSQVTMMFWYRQQPGQSLTLIATANQGSEATYESGFVIDKFPISRPNLTFSTLTVSNMSPEDSSIYLCSVESPGTKETQYFGPGTRLLVL.

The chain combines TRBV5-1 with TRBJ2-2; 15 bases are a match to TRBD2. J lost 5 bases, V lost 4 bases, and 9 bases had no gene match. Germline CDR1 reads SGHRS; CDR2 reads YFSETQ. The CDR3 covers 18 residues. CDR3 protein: CASSPGLAGGQRTGELFF. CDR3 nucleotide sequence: TGCGCCAGCAGCCCCGGACTAGCGGGGGGGCAAAGAACCGGGGAGCTGTTTTTT.

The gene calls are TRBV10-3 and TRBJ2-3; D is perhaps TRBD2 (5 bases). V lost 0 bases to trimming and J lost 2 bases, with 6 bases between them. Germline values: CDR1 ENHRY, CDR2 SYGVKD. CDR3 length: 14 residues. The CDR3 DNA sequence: TGTGCCATCAGTGAGTCGAGGGCCACAGATACGCAGTATTTT. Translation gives CAISESRATDTQYF.

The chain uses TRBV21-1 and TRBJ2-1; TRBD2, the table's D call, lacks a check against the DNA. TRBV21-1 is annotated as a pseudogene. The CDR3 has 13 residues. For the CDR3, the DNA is TGTGCCAGCCGGCAACTAGCGGGGAATGAGCAGTTCTTC. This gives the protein CASRQLAGNEQFF.

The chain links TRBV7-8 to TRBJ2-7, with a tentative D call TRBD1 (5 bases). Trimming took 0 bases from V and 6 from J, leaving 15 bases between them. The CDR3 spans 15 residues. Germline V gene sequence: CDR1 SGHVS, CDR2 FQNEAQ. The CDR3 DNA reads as TGTGCCAGCAGCTTAGCGGTCAGGGTCGTAGGCGAGCAGTACTTC. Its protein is CASSLAVRVVGEQYF.

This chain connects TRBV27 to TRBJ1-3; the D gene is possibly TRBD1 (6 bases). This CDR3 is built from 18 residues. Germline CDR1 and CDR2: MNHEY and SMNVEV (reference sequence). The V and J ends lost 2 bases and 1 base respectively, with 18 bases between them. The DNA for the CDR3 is TGTGCCAGCAGTTTACGGGGTCTACAGGGCGGTTCTGGAAACACCATATATTTT. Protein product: CASSLRGLQGGSGNTIYF.

CDR3 nucleotides: TGTGCCAGCAACCCCGCCACAGGTGGAGAGACCCAGTACTTC. The encoded protein is CASNPATGGETQYF. V is TRBV5-5 and J is TRBJ2-5, with D perhaps matching TRBD1 (5 bases). V gave up 6 bases and J gave up 4 bases, with 16 bases separating them. The CDR3 is 14 amino acids. The germline CDR1 and CDR2 sequences are SGHKS and YYEKEE (reference sequence).

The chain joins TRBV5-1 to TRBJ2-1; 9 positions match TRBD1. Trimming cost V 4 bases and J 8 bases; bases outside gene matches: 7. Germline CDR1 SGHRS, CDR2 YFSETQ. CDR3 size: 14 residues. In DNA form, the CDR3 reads TGCGCCAGCAGCCCGGGACAGGGAGGCTATGAGCAGTTCTTC. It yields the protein CASSPGQGGYEQFF.

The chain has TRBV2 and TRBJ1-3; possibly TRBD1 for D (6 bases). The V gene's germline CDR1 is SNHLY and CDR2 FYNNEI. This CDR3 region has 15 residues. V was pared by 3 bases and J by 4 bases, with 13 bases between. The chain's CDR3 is CASSDLTGFGNTIYF. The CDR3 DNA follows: TGTGCCAGCAGTGACCTAACAGGGTTCGGAAACACCATATATTTT.

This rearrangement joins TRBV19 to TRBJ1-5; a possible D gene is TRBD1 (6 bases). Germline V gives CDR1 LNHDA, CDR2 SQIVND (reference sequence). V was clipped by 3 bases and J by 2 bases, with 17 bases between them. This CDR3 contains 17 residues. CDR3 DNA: TGTGCCAGTAGTATCTTACAGGGCACAGCGGGCAATCAGCCCCAGCATTTT. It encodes CASSILQGTAGNQPQHF.

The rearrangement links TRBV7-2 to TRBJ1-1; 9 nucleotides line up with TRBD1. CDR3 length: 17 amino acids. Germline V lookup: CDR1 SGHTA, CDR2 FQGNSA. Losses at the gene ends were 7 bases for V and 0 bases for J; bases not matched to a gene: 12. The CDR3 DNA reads TGTGCCAGCAAAAGACGGGGACAGGGATTTTTGAACACTGAAGCTTTCTTT. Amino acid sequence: CASKRRGQGFLNTEAFF.

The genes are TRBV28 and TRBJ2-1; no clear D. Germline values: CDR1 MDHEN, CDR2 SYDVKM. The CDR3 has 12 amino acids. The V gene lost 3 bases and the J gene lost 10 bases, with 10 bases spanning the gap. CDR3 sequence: CASSFSIREQFF. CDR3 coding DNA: TGTGCCAGCAGTTTCTCCATACGGGAGCAGTTCTTC.

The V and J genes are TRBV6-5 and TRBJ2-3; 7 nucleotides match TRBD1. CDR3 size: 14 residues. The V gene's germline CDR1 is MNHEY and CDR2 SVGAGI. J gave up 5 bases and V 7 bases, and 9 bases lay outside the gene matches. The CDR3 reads CASKRGLGVDTQYF. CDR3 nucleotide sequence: TGTGCCAGCAAGAGGGGGCTAGGGGTAGATACGCAGTATTTT.

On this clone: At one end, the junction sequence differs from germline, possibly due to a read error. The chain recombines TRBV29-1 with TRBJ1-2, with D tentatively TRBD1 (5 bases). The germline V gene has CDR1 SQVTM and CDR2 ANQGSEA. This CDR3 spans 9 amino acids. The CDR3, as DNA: TGCAGCTTAATCTCGGGCAGGGTCTTC. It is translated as CSLISGRVF.

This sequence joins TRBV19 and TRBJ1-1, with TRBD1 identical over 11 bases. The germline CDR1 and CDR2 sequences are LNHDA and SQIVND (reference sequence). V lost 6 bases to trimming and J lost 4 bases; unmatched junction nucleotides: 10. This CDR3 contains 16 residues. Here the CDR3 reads CASREMDRGHSTEAFF. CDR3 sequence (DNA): TGTGCCAGTAGGGAGATGGACAGGGGGCATAGCACTGAAGCTTTCTTT. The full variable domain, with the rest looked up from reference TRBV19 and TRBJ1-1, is DGGITQSPKYLFRKEGQNVTLSCEQNLNHDAMYWYRQDPGQGLRLIYYSQIVNDFQKGDIAEGYSVSREKKESFPLTVTSAQKNPTAFYLCASREMDRGHSTEAFFGQGTRLTVV.

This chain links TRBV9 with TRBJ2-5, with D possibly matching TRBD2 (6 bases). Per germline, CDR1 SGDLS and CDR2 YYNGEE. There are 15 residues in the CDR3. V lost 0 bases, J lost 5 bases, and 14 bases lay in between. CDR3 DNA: TGTGCCAGCAGCGTAGCCCAGGAGGGGCGCGAGACCCAGTACTTC. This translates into CASSVAQEGRETQYF.

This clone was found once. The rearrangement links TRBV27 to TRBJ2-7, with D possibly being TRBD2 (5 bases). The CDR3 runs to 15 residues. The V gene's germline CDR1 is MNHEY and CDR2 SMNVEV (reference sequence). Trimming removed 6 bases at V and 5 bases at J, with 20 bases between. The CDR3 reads CASSYRGLTGHEQYF. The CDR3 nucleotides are TGTGCCAGCAGCTACCGAGGGCTAACTGGTCACGAGCAGTACTTC.

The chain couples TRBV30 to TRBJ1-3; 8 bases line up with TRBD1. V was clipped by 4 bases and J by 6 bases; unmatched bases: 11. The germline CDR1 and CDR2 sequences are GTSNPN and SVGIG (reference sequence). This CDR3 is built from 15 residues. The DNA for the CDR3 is TGTGCCTGGACCCCCTCAGGGGGCTGGGAAAACACCATATATTTT. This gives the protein CAWTPSGGWENTIYF.

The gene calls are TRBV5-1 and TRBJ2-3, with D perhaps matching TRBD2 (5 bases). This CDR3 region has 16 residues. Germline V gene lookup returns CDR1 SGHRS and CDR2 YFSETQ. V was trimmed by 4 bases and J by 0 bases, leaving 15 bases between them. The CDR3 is CASSLHPGGSTDTQYF. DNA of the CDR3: TGCGCCAGCAGCCTCCACCCCGGCGGGAGCACAGATACGCAGTATTTT.

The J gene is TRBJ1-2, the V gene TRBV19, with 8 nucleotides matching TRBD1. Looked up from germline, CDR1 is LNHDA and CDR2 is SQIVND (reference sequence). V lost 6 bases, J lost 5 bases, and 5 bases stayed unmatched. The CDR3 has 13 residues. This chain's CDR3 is CASSPTGDYGYTF. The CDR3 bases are TGTGCCAGTAGCCCGACAGGGGATTATGGCTACACCTTC.

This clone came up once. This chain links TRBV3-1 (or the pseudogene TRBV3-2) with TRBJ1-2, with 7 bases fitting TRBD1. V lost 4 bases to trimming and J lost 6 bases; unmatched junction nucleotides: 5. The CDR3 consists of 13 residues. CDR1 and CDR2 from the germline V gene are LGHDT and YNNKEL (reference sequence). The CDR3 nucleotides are TGTGCCAGCAGCCTACGTACAGGGGATGGCTACACCTTC. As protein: CASSLRTGDGYTF.

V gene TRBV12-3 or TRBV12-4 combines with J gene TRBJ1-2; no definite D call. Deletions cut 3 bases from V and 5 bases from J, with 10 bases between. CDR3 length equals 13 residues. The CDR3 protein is CASSFNQIYGYTF. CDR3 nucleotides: TGTGCCAGCAGTTTCAACCAGATTTATGGCTACACCTTC.